The 9 T cell receptor beta chains below were found in one sample sequenced in a study of blood T cell repertoires in COVID-19. Clones were read by immunoSEQ multiplex PCR, and TCRdb kept only the in-frame ones, dropping some. This sample carries some 110,000 clones, less than 90% of them seen once, and the ten largest clones take approximately 8%. Source material: peripheral blood. The origin of the receptors is a man between 65 and 85 years old who had recovered from COVID-19.

The genes are TRBV20-1 and TRBJ2-1, with 9 bases fitting TRBD2. The J segment lost 4 bases and the V segment lost 3 bases, leaving 7 bases of the junction unmatched. Germline-derived CDR1 and CDR2 are DFQATT and SNEGSKA (reference sequence). The CDR3 loop spans 15 amino acids. The CDR3, as DNA: TGCAGTGCTAGTCCCCCTACTAGCGGGTACAATGAGCAGTTCTTC. The encoded protein is CSASPPTSGYNEQFF.

The chain combines TRBV7-9 with TRBJ1-6; 7 positions agree with TRBD1. Germline assignment: CDR1 SEHNR and CDR2 FQNEAQ (reference sequence). The CDR3 totals 14 residues. V lost 5 bases, J lost 10 bases, and 8 bases stayed unmatched. DNA for the CDR3: TGTGCCAGCAGCCCTCGCCAGGGGGAATCACCCCTCCACTTT. This gives the protein CASSPRQGESPLHF.

This clone was seen a single time. The chain joins TRBV4-3 to TRBJ2-7; TRBD1 is a possible D gene (5 bases). From germline, CDR1 is LGHNA and CDR2 YSLEER. V lost 0 bases and J 5 bases, leaving 14 bases between the germline ends. The CDR3 has 15 residues. CDR3 loop: CASSQDLDSGNEQYF. CDR3 coding DNA: TGCGCCAGCAGCCAAGACTTAGACAGTGGCAACGAGCAGTACTTC.

The chain employs TRBV7-2 and TRBJ2-5; 15 positions match TRBD2. Germline CDR1 and CDR2: SGHTA and FQGNSA. Trimming cost V 5 bases and J 3 bases; bases outside gene matches: 10. This CDR3 spans 18 amino acids. The CDR3 loop reads CASSRGLAGGPSEETQYF. The CDR3 DNA reads TGTGCCAGCAGCCGCGGACTAGCGGGAGGGCCGAGTGAAGAGACCCAGTACTTC.

V and J are TRBV5-4 and TRBJ2-5, with D possibly being TRBD2 (5 bases). CDR3 size: 14 residues. CDR1 is SGHNT, CDR2 YYREEE, per germline (reference sequence). V gave up 2 bases and J gave up 5 bases, with 13 bases separating them. In DNA form, the CDR3 reads TGTGCCAGCAGCTTTAGCGACGCTGGGGAGACCCAGTACTTC. Translating it yields CASSFSDAGETQYF.

This chain uses TRBV3-1 (or the pseudogene TRBV3-2) with TRBJ2-3; D perhaps matches TRBD1 (6 bases). The CDR3 runs 18 residues. The V gene's germline CDR1 is LGHDT and CDR2 YNNKEL (reference sequence). V lost 1 base and J lost 6, with 23 bases in between. This CDR3 is CASSQARDKAFRRDTQYF. For the CDR3, the DNA is TGTGCCAGCAGCCAAGCCCGGGACAAGGCCTTCCGCAGGGATACGCAGTATTTT.

This clone was found once. This chain links TRBV5-4 with TRBJ2-7; no clear D. The germline V and J ends were trimmed by 4 bases and 2 bases, with 16 bases remaining between them. The CDR3 contains 15 residues. The V gene's germline CDR1 is SGHNT and CDR2 YYREEE (reference sequence). CDR3 sequence: CASSPLGSTPYEQYF. Here the CDR3 DNA reads TGTGCCAGCAGCCCTCTAGGCTCAACCCCCTACGAGCAGTACTTC.

The CDR3 loop is CASRPGGPGRPQHF. CDR3 DNA: TGTGCCAGCAGACCCGGGGGTCCGGGGAGGCCCCAGCATTTT. The V and J genes are TRBV21-1 and TRBJ1-5. TRBV21-1 is classified as a pseudogene. The CDR3 extends over 14 amino acids.

Notes on this clone: The sample holds other DNA sequences that translate to the same CDR3. The V gene is TRBV7-2, the J gene TRBJ2-3, with TRBD2 matching over 10 bases. The V gene end was trimmed by 6 bases and the J gene end by 2 bases; junction bases not matched to a gene: 2. The germline gives CDR1 SGHTA, CDR2 FQGNSA. This CDR3 region has 14 residues. The CDR3 region has the DNA TGTGCCAGCAGGAGCGGGGGGGCCACAGATACGCAGTATTTT. It yields the protein CASRSGGATDTQYF.